These T cell receptor beta chains were read from a single sample in a study of somatic mutations in cytotoxic T cells in rheumatoid arthritis. Clones were sequenced by immunoSEQ multiplex PCR, and TCRdb holds only the in-frame ones, with some missing. The data contain roughly 3,200 clones, about 86% of them seen just once; the ten biggest clones take up roughly 12%. Material: CD8+ T cells sorted from blood. The origin of the receptors is a woman in her fifties or sixties with rheumatoid arthritis. CDR3s include the opening cysteine and the closing phenylalanine or tryptophan.

j_call | v_call | cdr3_aa
TRBJ2-1 | TRBV7-6 | CASRLAGGEQFF
TRBJ2-1 | TRBV7-6 | CASSLVNNEQFF
TRBJ2-7 | TRBV6-6 | CASSYSMAGLGEQYF
TRBJ1-5 | TRBV6-1 | CASSQIGDRDQPQHF
TRBJ2-1 | TRBV9 | CASSVGGGINEQFF
TRBJ2-2 | TRBV27 | CASSLGTASGELFF
TRBJ2-1 | TRBV27 | CASSLYSNSGGEQFF
TRBJ1-1 | TRBV19 | CASSIGTGTNTEAFF
TRBJ1-1 | TRBV9 | CASSGTWGSNTEAFF
TRBJ1-1 | TRBV11-2 | CASSPTGGGDEAFF
TRBJ2-7 | TRBV9 | CASSPGSGRADEQYF